The 27 T cell receptor beta chains presented below share a single source sample, sequenced in a study of control samples from healthy donors and cancer patients. TCRdb keeps only in-frame clones here, not all; method: immunoSEQ multiplex PCR. The table records some 40,000 clones, about 86% of them present only once. The sequenced sample was PBMCs. These receptors all stem from a woman in her fifties or sixties with lung cancer.

This clone was seen just once. The chain is built from TRBV7-6 and TRBJ2-1; possibly TRBD2 for D (6 bases). Trimming took 5 bases from V and 1 from J, leaving 18 bases between them. Germline assignment: CDR1 SGHVS and CDR2 FNYEAQ. This CDR3 comprises 17 residues. CDR3 in amino acids: CASSPVGAGPSYNEQFF. In nucleotides, the CDR3 is TGTGCCAGCAGCCCCGTCGGGGCGGGGCCTTCCTACAATGAGCAGTTCTTC.

The chain joins TRBV29-1 to TRBJ1-1; possible D gene TRBD1, 6 bases. Looked up from germline, CDR1 is SQVTM and CDR2 is ANQGSEA. The length of the CDR3 is 12 residues. The V end was cut by 3 bases, the J end by 8 bases, with 13 bases between. The CDR3 nucleotides are TGCAGCGTTGACTTGAACAGGGTAGAAGCTTTCTTT. This encodes CSVDLNRVEAFF.

V gene TRBV6-2 or TRBV6-3 combines with J gene TRBJ2-1; D perhaps matches TRBD2 (6 bases). With 4 bases removed from V and 0 bases from J, the gap between germline ends came to 13 bases. CDR1 and CDR2 from the germline V gene are MNHEY and SVGEGT. The length of the CDR3 is 16 residues. The CDR3 DNA follows: TGTGCCAGCAGTTCATGGGAGGATAGCTCCTACAATGAGCAGTTCTTC. Its protein is CASSSWEDSSYNEQFF.

A single count supports this clone. This chain uses TRBV5-1 with TRBJ2-1, with D possibly being TRBD2 (7 bases). There are 15 residues in the CDR3. The V gene lost 5 bases and the J gene lost 7 bases, with 19 bases spanning the gap. The V gene's germline CDR1 is SGHRS and CDR2 YFSETQ. The CDR3 nucleotides read TGCGCCAGCAGTCAGCGGGAAACTCAGGGGAATGAGCAGTTCTTC. This sequence encodes CASSQRETQGNEQFF.

This chain connects TRBV24-1 to TRBJ2-2, with 7 bases lining up with TRBD2. The V gene end was trimmed by 7 bases and the J gene end by 5 bases; junction bases not matched to a gene: 3. Per the germline V gene, CDR1 is KGHDR and CDR2 is SFDVKD. This CDR3 is 13 amino acids long. CDR3 sequence: CATSREATGELFF. CDR3 sequence (DNA): TGTGCCACCAGCCGGGAGGCTACCGGGGAGCTGTTTTTT.

V gene TRBV9 combines with J gene TRBJ2-3; TRBD2 might be the D (6 bases). Trimming left V 3 bases short and J 1 base short, with 12 bases between. The CDR3 is 15 amino acids. The V gene's germline CDR1 is SGDLS and CDR2 YYNGEE. The DNA of the CDR3 is TGTGCCAGCAGCGACGGGACTCCACGCACAGATACGCAGTATTTT. Its protein product is CASSDGTPRTDTQYF.

This clone was observed once. The DNA for the CDR3 is TGTGCCTTTGCCCAGCGGGGTGAGGGCAAGCAGTTCTTC. It encodes CAFAQRGEGKQFF. This chain joins TRBV30 and TRBJ2-1; TRBD2 matches at 7 bases. The CDR3 spans 13 residues. V was pared by 7 bases and J by 11 bases, with 14 bases of the junction left unmatched. Germline values: CDR1 GTSNPN, CDR2 SVGIG (reference sequence). The whole variable domain, filled in from reference TRBV30 and TRBJ2-1, reads SQTIHQWPATLVQPVGSPLSLECTVEGTSNPNLYWYRQAAGRGLQLLFYSVGIGQISSEVPQNLSASRPQDRQFILSSKKLLLSDSGFYLCAFAQRGEGKQFFGPGTRLTVL.

This clone was seen more than once but under ten times. The germline gene is not matched at one end of the junction; a read error may be the cause. V usage is TRBV29-1 and J usage is TRBJ1-3; perhaps TRBD1 as D (5 bases). Germline V gives CDR1 SQVTM, CDR2 ANQGSEA. The CDR3 is 12 amino acids. CDR3 amino acids: CSVEGRGSTIYF. CDR3 nucleotides: TGCAGCGTGGAGGGACGGGGAAGCACCATATATTTT.

The chain combines TRBV11-3 with TRBJ2-7; TRBD1 agrees at 9 bases. V shed 7 bases and J 7 bases; nucleotides not matched to a gene: 8. The CDR3 covers 13 residues. The germline V gene has CDR1 SGHNT and CDR2 YENEEA. The chain's CDR3 is CASTGQGSDEQYF. The CDR3, as DNA: TGTGCCAGCACCGGACAGGGGTCGGATGAGCAGTACTTC. Combining the CDR3 with reference TRBV11-3 and TRBJ2-7 gives the whole variable domain EAGVVQSPRYKIIEKKQPVAFWCNPISGHNTLYWYLQNLGQGPELLIRYENEEAVDDSQLPKDRFSAERLKGVDSTLKIQPAELGDSAVYLCASTGQGSDEQYFGPGTRLTVT.

The genes are TRBV5-1 and TRBJ1-2; perhaps TRBD1 as D (6 bases). The germline gives CDR1 SGHRS, CDR2 YFSETQ. V gave up 4 bases and J gave up 7 bases, with 20 bases separating them. The CDR3 loop spans 15 amino acids. The CDR3 loop reads CASSPIQGVGGGYTF. CDR3 bases: TGCGCCAGCAGCCCCATACAGGGAGTAGGTGGTGGCTACACCTTC.

The chain carries TRBV19 and TRBJ1-2; D not resolved. Germline CDR1 reads LNHDA; CDR2 reads SQIVND (reference sequence). There are 12 residues in the CDR3. Trimming pared 3 bases from V and 5 bases from J, leaving 7 bases between. CDR3 sequence (DNA): TGTGCCAGTAGTATCGGTCCTTATGGCTACACCTTC. Protein product: CASSIGPYGYTF.

This chain uses TRBV5-1 with TRBJ2-1; the D is unclear. CDR1 is SGHRS and CDR2 is YFSETQ in the germline V gene. Trimming shortened V by 3 bases and J by 8 bases, and 9 bases separated the two germline ends. This CDR3 contains 12 residues. The CDR3 DNA is TGCGCCAGCAGCTGGACCTTCGATGAGCAGTTCTTC. Protein: CASSWTFDEQFF. The variable domain in full, with the rest retrieved from reference TRBV5-1 and TRBJ2-1, is KAGVTQTPRYLIKTRGQQVTLSCSPISGHRSVSWYQQTPGQGLQFLFEYFSETQRNKGNFPGRFSGRQFSNSRSEMNVSTLELGDSALYLCASSWTFDEQFFGPGTRLTVL.

V gene TRBV9 combines with J gene TRBJ1-1; weak D call: TRBD1 (6 bases). CDR1 SGDLS and CDR2 YYNGEE come from the germline V gene. V was clipped by 0 bases and J by 10 bases, with 16 bases between them. The CDR3 consists of 14 residues. The CDR3 is CASSVEDSPFGAFF. The CDR3 DNA reads TGTGCCAGCAGCGTAGAGGACAGCCCCTTCGGAGCTTTCTTT.

The rearrangement joins TRBV7-6 to TRBJ1-1, with D tentatively TRBD1 (5 bases). The CDR3 length is 14 residues. Deletions cut 5 bases from V and 6 bases from J, with 16 bases between. CDR1 is SGHVS, CDR2 FNYEAQ, per germline. This CDR3 reads CASSIGTSGSEAFF. The CDR3 DNA is TGTGCCAGCAGCATTGGGACCTCCGGGTCTGAAGCTTTCTTT.

This clone is a singleton in its sample. The chain joins TRBV5-5 to TRBJ2-3, with D possibly called TRBD1 or TRBD2 (5 bases each). The CDR3 sequence is 13 residues long. CDR1 and CDR2 from the germline V gene are SGHKS and YYEKEE (reference sequence). V gave up 4 bases and J gave up 2 bases, with 8 bases separating them. The CDR3 DNA sequence: TGTGCCAGCAGCCTCGGGACCACAGATACGCAGTATTTT. It yields the protein CASSLGTTDTQYF.

V is TRBV5-1 and J is TRBJ1-4; D not certain. CDR1 is SGHRS and CDR2 is YFSETQ in the germline V gene. Trimming took 2 bases from V and 5 from J, leaving 10 bases between them. The CDR3 spans 14 residues. CDR3 sequence reads: CASSFRPTNEKLFF. In nucleotides, the CDR3 is TGCGCCAGCAGCTTTAGACCGACAAATGAAAAACTGTTTTTT.

The chain joins TRBV2 to TRBJ2-1; D is unresolved. Looked up from germline, CDR1 is SNHLY and CDR2 is FYNNEI. The CDR3 extends over 11 amino acids. V was trimmed by 8 bases and J by 4 bases, leaving 6 bases between them. This CDR3 reads CASDTYNEQFF. The CDR3 nucleotides read TGTGCCAGCGACACTTACAATGAGCAGTTCTTC.

The genes are TRBV7-8 and TRBJ1-2; possibly TRBD1 for D (5 bases). Trimming took 1 base from V and 2 from J, leaving 8 bases between them. The CDR3 length is 14 residues. Per the germline V gene, CDR1 is SGHVS and CDR2 is FQNEAQ. CDR3 loop: CASSLDPGNYGYTF. DNA of the CDR3: TGTGCCAGCAGCTTAGATCCAGGGAACTATGGCTACACCTTC. The full variable domain, rest sourced from reference TRBV7-8 and TRBJ1-2, is GAGVSQSPRYKVAKRGQDVALRCDPISGHVSLFWYQQALGQGPEFLTYFQNEAQLDKSGLPSDRFFAERPEGSVSTLKIQRTQQEDSAVYLCASSLDPGNYGYTFGSGTRLTVV.

The chain links TRBV2 to TRBJ1-6; D call uncertain. Trimming removed 6 bases from V and 7 bases from J, with 13 bases in between. This CDR3 spans 14 amino acids. Germline CDR1 reads SNHLY; CDR2 reads FYNNEI. The CDR3 protein is CASRLGLENSPLHF. In DNA, the CDR3 is TGTGCCAGCAGGCTGGGATTGGAGAATTCACCCCTCCACTTT.

This sequence joins TRBV19 and TRBJ2-7; D might be TRBD2 (6 bases). The CDR3 loop spans 14 amino acids. V was clipped by 6 bases and J by 3 bases, with 15 bases between them. From germline, CDR1 is LNHDA and CDR2 SQIVND (reference sequence). Here the CDR3 DNA reads TGTGCCAGTAGCCCCGGACGGGAGCTCTACGAGCAGTACTTC. This codes for CASSPGRELYEQYF.

The CDR3 nucleotides read TGCGCCACCGAACGGGGCTTAGGGGGTGAGCAGTACTTC. Its translation is CATERGLGGEQYF. This rearrangement joins TRBV10-2 to TRBJ2-7; tentatively, D is TRBD1 (6 bases). With 10 bases removed from V and 7 bases from J, the gap between germline ends came to 20 bases. This CDR3 has 13 residues. The germline V gene has CDR1 WSHSY and CDR2 SAAADI.

The chain is built from TRBV19 and TRBJ2-3; the match to TRBD1 covers 7 bases. Germline-derived CDR1 and CDR2 are LNHDA and SQIVND (reference sequence). Losses at the gene ends were 4 bases for V and 2 bases for J; bases not matched to a gene: 9. The CDR3 spans 16 residues. The CDR3, as DNA: TGTGCCAGTAGTACCACCTGGGACAGCCCCACAGATACGCAGTATTTT. This codes for CASSTTWDSPTDTQYF.

The chain couples TRBV7-8 to TRBJ2-1, with TRBD2 matching 10 bases. The CDR3 totals 15 residues. CDR1 and CDR2 (germline): SGHVS, FQNEAQ. V trimming: 6 bases; J trimming: 4 bases; junction bases outside the gene matches: 6. In DNA form, the CDR3 reads TGTGCCAGCAGATCCGGGACTAGCGAGTACAATGAGCAGTTCTTC. Encoded protein: CASRSGTSEYNEQFF.

The chain employs TRBV19 and TRBJ1-4, with a weak D call TRBD1 (5 bases). Trimming pared 10 bases from V and 5 bases from J, leaving 17 bases between. Germline CDR1 and CDR2: LNHDA and SQIVND (reference sequence). CDR3 size: 14 residues. The CDR3 spells CATRLGRRNEKLFF. The DNA for the CDR3 is TGTGCCACTCGCTTGGGACGGAGAAATGAAAAACTGTTTTTT.

The chain recombines TRBV19 with TRBJ2-3; the match to TRBD1 covers 8 bases. The trim removed 5 bases at V and 1 base at J, leaving 5 bases unmatched. Germline V gene data show CDR1 as LNHDA and CDR2 as SQIVND (reference sequence). This CDR3 contains 15 residues. The CDR3 loop is CASSSLDRGTDTQYF. Here the CDR3 DNA reads TGTGCCAGTAGTTCACTGGACAGGGGCACAGATACGCAGTATTTT. The complete variable domain, with remaining parts taken from reference TRBV19 and TRBJ2-3, reads DGGITQSPKYLFRKEGQNVTLSCEQNLNHDAMYWYRQDPGQGLRLIYYSQIVNDFQKGDIAEGYSVSREKKESFPLTVTSAQKNPTAFYLCASSSLDRGTDTQYFGPGTRLTVL.

The genes are TRBV6-2 or TRBV6-3 and TRBJ1-5; TRBD1 might be the D (6 bases). The germline V gene encodes CDR1 MNHEY and CDR2 SVGEGT. The CDR3 runs to 15 residues. V was clipped by 2 bases and J by 5 bases, with 13 bases between them. CDR3 nucleotides: TGTGCCAGCAGTTACGACGACAGGTATGATCAGCCCCAGCATTTT. This codes for CASSYDDRYDQPQHF.

The V and J genes are TRBV11-2 and TRBJ2-7; D is unresolved. CDR1 SGHAT and CDR2 FQNNGV come from the germline V gene. The CDR3 has 14 residues. The V and J ends lost 10 bases and 0 bases respectively, with 16 bases between them. The CDR3 loop reads CATKTFESSYEQYF. In DNA, the CDR3 is TGTGCCACGAAAACGTTTGAGAGCTCCTACGAGCAGTACTTC. The complete variable domain, with remaining parts taken from reference TRBV11-2 and TRBJ2-7, reads EAGVAQSPRYKIIEKRQSVAFWCNPISGHATLYWYQQILGQGPKLLIQFQNNGVVDDSQLPKDRFSAERLKGVDSTLKIQPAKLEDSAVYLCATKTFESSYEQYFGPGTRLTVT.